This TCR beta chain was identified during a study of persistence of HIV-infected CD4 T cells. Notes on this clone: Its antigen is undetermined.

Cells were stimulated nonspecifically with anti-CD3/anti-CD28 magnetic beads. Responding CD4+ T cells were sorted by upregulation of both CD40 ligand and CD69. The CDR3 length is 15 residues. From germline, CDR1 is MRHNA and CDR2 SNTAGT. V was clipped by 0 bases and J by 4 bases, with 12 bases between them. The immunoSEQ assay was version 4, run in survey mode. Only in-frame clones appear in the TCRdb table, and some are missing; sequencing was by immunoSEQ multiplex PCR. Of roughly 48,000 clones listed, about 87% are singletons. The V gene is TRBV6-4, the J gene TRBJ1-1; D gene unclear. This specimen consisted of CD4+ T cells sorted from PBMCs after approximately 18-hour stimulation, obtained from a patient who received antiretroviral therapy. This TCR was sampled from an adult woman with HIV who was CMV-seropositive. The CDR3, as DNA: TGTGCCAGCAGTGACTCAGACGGTGAGAGCACTGAAGCTTTCTTT. It codes for CASSDSDGESTEAFF.